This TCR beta chain was found in a study of blood T cell repertoires in COVID-19. Study background: T cells, B-cell-depleted T cells, or PBMCs supplied cDNA or gDNA.

Germline CDR1 reads MGHDK; CDR2 reads SYGVNS. The CDR3 extends over 17 amino acids. J gave up 2 bases and V 2 bases, and 3 bases lay outside the gene matches. Libraries were prepared by immunoSEQ multiplex PCR; TCRdb keeps only in-frame clonotypes and omits some of them. Among roughly 130,000 clones, about 85% were seen once, and the ten largest hold roughly 1.8%. This receptor was obtained from a man between 65 and 85 years old with acute or convalescent COVID-19. The source material was peripheral blood. The chain links TRBV25-1 to TRBJ2-1, with 13 bases fitting TRBD2. The CDR3 bases are TGTGCCAGCAGTGAAGGCACTAGCGGGGGGGCCTACAATGAGCAGTTCTTC. This gives the protein CASSEGTSGGAYNEQFF.